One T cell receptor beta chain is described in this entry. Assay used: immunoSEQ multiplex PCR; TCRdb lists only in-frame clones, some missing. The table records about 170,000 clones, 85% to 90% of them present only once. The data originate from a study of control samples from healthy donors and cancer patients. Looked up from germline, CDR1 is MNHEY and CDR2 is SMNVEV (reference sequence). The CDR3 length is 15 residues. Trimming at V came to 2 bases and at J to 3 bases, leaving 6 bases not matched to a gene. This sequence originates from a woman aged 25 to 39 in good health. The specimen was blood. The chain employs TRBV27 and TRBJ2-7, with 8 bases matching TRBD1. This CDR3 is CASSLRAGGVYEQYF. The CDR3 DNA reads TGTGCCAGCAGTTTAAGGGCAGGGGGCGTCTACGAGCAGTACTTC.